Listed below are T cell receptor beta chains from one sample, sequenced in a study of cytotoxic CD8 clonotypes in ibrutinib-treated CLL. Sequenced by immunoSEQ multiplex PCR; TCRdb stores in-frame clones only, minus some. Among approximately 170,000 clones, approximately 91% were seen once, and the ten largest hold 3%. Sequencing used PBMCs, obtained at disease progression, from a patient treated with ibrutinib. These receptors originate from a human donor with chronic lymphocytic leukemia. Each CDR3 is given with its conserved first and last residue. The order of the fields is CDR3 length, D gene, J gene, clone size, V gene, CDR3 protein, CDR3 DNA. D genes are given only for firm matches. For some rows the clone size is stated as once, few or many, or as a class when expanded; others skip it.

cdr3_length: 17
d_call: NA
j_call: TRBJ2-3
clone_size: NA
v_call: TRBV23-1
cdr3_aa: CASSQGRGLLNTDTQYF
cdr3_nt: TGCGCCAGCAGTCAAGGTCGGGGACTCCTTAACACAGATACGCAGTATTTT

cdr3_length: 17
d_call: NA
j_call: TRBJ1-2
clone_size: NA
v_call: TRBV27
cdr3_aa: CASNTIQGRANLNGYTF
cdr3_nt: TGTGCCAGCAATACCATTCAGGGCAGGGCGAATCTCAATGGCTACACCTTC

cdr3_length: 14
d_call: TRBD1
j_call: TRBJ1-2
clone_size: NA
v_call: TRBV19
cdr3_aa: CASSALQGSYGYTF
cdr3_nt: TGTGCCAGTAGTGCCCTACAGGGGAGCTATGGCTACACCTTC

cdr3_length: 16
d_call: TRBD1
j_call: TRBJ2-5
clone_size: NA
v_call: TRBV7-7
cdr3_aa: CASSRTRGSAIGTQYF
cdr3_nt: TGTGCTAGCAGCCGTACCAGGGGGTCGGCCATCGGGACCCAGTACTTC

cdr3_length: 13
d_call: NA
j_call: TRBJ2-7
clone_size: NA
v_call: TRBV2
cdr3_aa: CASSKTGSYEQYF
cdr3_nt: TGTGCCAGCAGTAAGACAGGATCCTACGAGCAGTACTTC

cdr3_length: 15
d_call: NA
j_call: TRBJ2-2
clone_size: NA
v_call: TRBV27
cdr3_aa: CASSSRPGDIGELFF
cdr3_nt: TGTGCCAGCAGCAGTCGCCCAGGGGATATTGGGGAGCTGTTTTTT

cdr3_length: 15
d_call: NA
j_call: TRBJ2-7
clone_size: NA
v_call: TRBV10-3
cdr3_aa: CAISESPTARGEQYF
cdr3_nt: TGTGCCATCAGTGAGTCGCCGACAGCCAGGGGCGAGCAGTACTTC

cdr3_length: 16
d_call: TRBD2
j_call: TRBJ2-1
clone_size: NA
v_call: TRBV5-1
cdr3_aa: CASSLTTSGTYNEQFF
cdr3_nt: TGCGCCAGCAGCCTCACGACTAGCGGAACCTACAATGAGCAGTTCTTC

cdr3_length: 15
d_call: TRBD2
j_call: TRBJ2-5
clone_size: once
v_call: TRBV4-3
cdr3_aa: CASSQGTSGKETQYF
cdr3_nt: TGCGCCAGCAGCCAGGGGACTAGCGGAAAAGAGACCCAGTACTTC

cdr3_length: 14
d_call: TRBD1
j_call: TRBJ2-3
clone_size: NA
v_call: TRBV29-1
cdr3_aa: CSGATGALGDTQYF
cdr3_nt: TGCAGCGGGGCGACAGGGGCCCTAGGGGATACGCAGTATTTT

cdr3_length: 18
d_call: TRBD1
j_call: TRBJ2-2
clone_size: NA
v_call: TRBV7-7
cdr3_aa: CASTLYPGTGDNTGELFF
cdr3_nt: TGTGCTAGCACCCTCTATCCCGGGACAGGAGATAACACCGGGGAGCTGTTTTTT

cdr3_length: 13
d_call: NA
j_call: TRBJ2-6
clone_size: NA
v_call: TRBV29-1
cdr3_aa: CSLVESGANVLTF
cdr3_nt: TGCAGCTTGGTTGAGTCTGGGGCCAACGTCCTGACTTTC

cdr3_length: 12
d_call: NA
j_call: TRBJ1-4
clone_size: NA
v_call: TRBV5-6
cdr3_aa: CASSPPGEKLFF
cdr3_nt: TGTGCCAGCAGCCCCCCAGGAGAAAAACTGTTTTTT

cdr3_length: 16
d_call: NA
j_call: TRBJ1-3
clone_size: NA
v_call: TRBV18
cdr3_aa: CASSPAARSGGNTIYF
cdr3_nt: TGTGCCAGCTCACCAGCAGCCAGGTCCGGGGGAAACACCATATATTTT

cdr3_length: 14
d_call: NA
j_call: TRBJ1-4
clone_size: once
v_call: TRBV28
cdr3_aa: CASTPGQGVEKLFF
cdr3_nt: TGTGCCAGCACCCCGGGGCAGGGCGTTGAAAAACTGTTTTTT

cdr3_length: 14
d_call: TRBD2
j_call: TRBJ2-1
clone_size: NA
v_call: TRBV7-9
cdr3_aa: CASRLAESYNEQFF
cdr3_nt: TGTGCCAGCAGACTAGCGGAATCCTACAATGAGCAGTTCTTC

cdr3_length: 15
d_call: TRBD1
j_call: TRBJ1-1
clone_size: NA
v_call: TRBV4-1
cdr3_aa: CASSGMGQGTLEAFF
cdr3_nt: TGCGCCAGCAGCGGGATGGGACAGGGGACGCTTGAAGCTTTCTTT

cdr3_length: 13
d_call: NA
j_call: TRBJ1-2
clone_size: NA
v_call: TRBV5-6
cdr3_aa: CASSLNRQYGYTF
cdr3_nt: TGTGCCAGCAGCTTGAACAGGCAATATGGCTACACCTTC

cdr3_length: 15
d_call: TRBD1
j_call: TRBJ1-4
clone_size: NA
v_call: TRBV5-4
cdr3_aa: CASSLDGTGNEKLFF
cdr3_nt: TGTGCCAGCAGCTTGGACGGGACAGGGAATGAAAAACTGTTTTTT

cdr3_length: 14
d_call: NA
j_call: TRBJ1-2
clone_size: NA
v_call: TRBV2
cdr3_aa: CASSDLWQGGFYTF
cdr3_nt: TGTGCCAGCAGTGATCTGTGGCAGGGTGGATTCTACACCTTC

cdr3_length: 14
d_call: NA
j_call: TRBJ2-7
clone_size: NA
v_call: TRBV27
cdr3_aa: CASSLGQFSYEQYF
cdr3_nt: TGTGCCAGCAGTTTAGGACAGTTCTCCTACGAGCAGTACTTC

cdr3_length: 17
d_call: TRBD1
j_call: TRBJ1-5
clone_size: NA
v_call: TRBV28
cdr3_aa: CASSFLTGVHQNQPQHF
cdr3_nt: TGTGCCAGCAGTTTTCTCACAGGGGTTCATCAGAATCAGCCCCAGCATTTT

cdr3_length: 16
d_call: TRBD1
j_call: TRBJ2-1
clone_size: NA
v_call: TRBV2
cdr3_aa: CASFDTRQGASNEQFF
cdr3_nt: TGTGCCAGCTTTGATACCCGACAGGGGGCATCGAATGAGCAGTTCTTC

cdr3_length: 14
d_call: NA
j_call: TRBJ2-3
clone_size: NA
v_call: TRBV19
cdr3_aa: CASSISGFRDTQYF
cdr3_nt: TGTGCCAGTAGTATATCAGGGTTCAGAGATACGCAGTATTTT

cdr3_length: 14
d_call: NA
j_call: TRBJ2-7
clone_size: NA
v_call: TRBV18
cdr3_aa: CASSPRANPYEQYF
cdr3_nt: TGTGCCAGCTCACCACGCGCGAACCCGTACGAGCAGTACTTC

cdr3_length: 15
d_call: NA
j_call: TRBJ2-1
clone_size: NA
v_call: TRBV9
cdr3_aa: CASSVEPHTNNEQFF
cdr3_nt: TGTGCCAGCAGCGTAGAGCCCCATACCAACAATGAGCAGTTCTTC

cdr3_length: 13
d_call: TRBD2
j_call: TRBJ2-3
clone_size: NA
v_call: TRBV2
cdr3_aa: CASRGLVTDTQYF
cdr3_nt: TGTGCCAGCAGAGGACTAGTCACAGATACGCAGTATTTT

cdr3_length: 15
d_call: NA
j_call: TRBJ2-6
clone_size: NA
v_call: TRBV6-6
cdr3_aa: CASMIGQTGANVLTF
cdr3_nt: TGTGCCAGCATGATCGGACAGACTGGGGCCAACGTCCTGACTTTC

cdr3_length: 12
d_call: NA
j_call: TRBJ2-7
clone_size: NA
v_call: TRBV6-1
cdr3_aa: CASSSVPYEQYF
cdr3_nt: TGTGCCAGCAGTAGCGTTCCCTACGAGCAGTACTTC

cdr3_length: 13
d_call: TRBD1
j_call: TRBJ2-7
clone_size: NA
v_call: TRBV2
cdr3_aa: CASLGQATYEQYF
cdr3_nt: TGTGCCAGCTTAGGACAGGCCACCTACGAGCAGTACTTC

cdr3_length: 17
d_call: TRBD2
j_call: TRBJ2-5
clone_size: NA
v_call: TRBV5-1
cdr3_aa: CASSLGGLAGEGETQYF
cdr3_nt: TGCGCCAGCAGCCTGGGGGGACTAGCGGGAGAGGGAGAGACCCAGTACTTC

cdr3_length: 13
d_call: NA
j_call: TRBJ1-1
clone_size: NA
v_call: TRBV5-1
cdr3_aa: CASSFNMNTEAFF
cdr3_nt: TGCGCCAGCAGCTTCAACATGAACACTGAAGCTTTCTTT

cdr3_length: 9
d_call: NA
j_call: TRBJ1-5
clone_size: once
v_call: TRBV13
cdr3_aa: CSPYQPQHF
cdr3_nt: TGTTCCCCCTATCAGCCCCAGCATTTT

cdr3_length: 14
d_call: TRBD1
j_call: TRBJ1-1
clone_size: few
v_call: TRBV28
cdr3_aa: CASSQRTGRPEAFF
cdr3_nt: TGTGCCAGCAGCCAAAGGACAGGGAGGCCTGAAGCTTTCTTT